Presented here are 9 T cell receptor beta chains from one specimen sequenced in a study of beta chain features in type 1 diabetes. Study observations and caveats: Type 1 diabetes patients had moderately but significantly shorter TCRB CDR3s in all four CD4+ subsets.

cDNA synthesis used the whole RNA isolate, giving expressed TCRB sequences. TCRdb's copy holds only in-frame clones and misses some; the assay was immunoSEQ multiplex PCR. The sample shows about 160,000 clones, around 8% of them seen only once. Their antigen targets remain unknown. Sample: central memory CD4+ T cells from blood. The origin of the receptors is a woman between 18 and 29 years old with type 1 diabetes.

This chain uses TRBV5-1 with TRBJ2-7, with a tentative D call TRBD1 (6 bases). Germline values: CDR1 SGHRS, CDR2 YFSETQ. Trimming removed 5 bases from V and 2 bases from J, with 11 bases in between. The CDR3 runs 13 residues. The CDR3 bases are TGCGCCAGCAGTTCTCGGGACACCTACGAGCAGTACTTC. It yields the protein CASSSRDTYEQYF.

J is TRBJ1-1 and V is TRBV19; possible D gene TRBD1, 6 bases. Germline CDR1 LNHDA, CDR2 SQIVND (reference sequence). The length of the CDR3 is 15 residues. The V end lost 8 bases, the J end lost 1 base, and 17 bases lay between the germline ends. This CDR3 reads CASSLGTGKNTEAFF. CDR3 DNA: TGTGCCAGTTCATTAGGCACAGGGAAGAACACTGAAGCTTTCTTT.

The gene calls are TRBV6-6 and TRBJ2-1; 7 positions agree with TRBD1. The CDR3 is 15 residues long. Germline CDR1 reads MNHNY; CDR2 reads SVGAGI (reference sequence). The junction had 13 bases not matched to a gene; V was cut back by 6 bases and J by 8 bases. The CDR3 reads CASRGATAQGDEQFF. The CDR3 nucleotides read TGTGCCAGCAGGGGGGCCACTGCGCAGGGGGATGAGCAGTTCTTC.

This clone was seen more than once but under ten times. V is TRBV18 and J is TRBJ2-7; unclear D gene. V was pared by 2 bases and J by 2 bases, with 10 bases between. The CDR3 runs 14 residues. Germline V CDR1 and CDR2: KGHSH, LQKENI. This CDR3 is CASSPITNTYEQYF. In nucleotides, the CDR3 is TGTGCCAGCTCACCAATTACTAATACCTACGAGCAGTACTTC. Full variable domain (remainder filled in from reference TRBV18 and TRBJ2-7): NAGVMQNPRHLVRRRGQEARLRCSPMKGHSHVYWYRQLPEEGLKFMVYLQKENIIDESGMPKERFSAEFPKEGPSILRIQQVVRGDSAAYFCASSPITNTYEQYFGPGTRLTVT.

This sequence joins TRBV6-1 and TRBJ1-2; no definite D call. Germline V gene sequence: CDR1 MNHNS, CDR2 SASEGT. CDR3 length: 12 residues. V was shortened by 6 bases and J by 8 bases, with 13 bases between the two germline ends. The CDR3 sequence: CASRSDGLGYTF. CDR3 sequence (DNA): TGTGCCAGCAGATCGGATGGACTCGGCTACACCTTC.

CDR3 DNA sequence: TGTGCCAGCAGTGCCGTGGGGGGACAGGCCGGCTACACCTTC. Encoded protein: CASSAVGGQAGYTF. The chain carries TRBV27 and TRBJ1-2; 8 nucleotides agree with TRBD1. With 5 bases clipped from V and 8 bases from J, the junction kept 10 bases outside the gene matches. Germline V lookup: CDR1 MNHEY, CDR2 SMNVEV (reference sequence). This CDR3 spans 14 amino acids.

A few counts support this clone. The chain combines TRBV5-6 with TRBJ1-5, with a weak D call TRBD1 (5 bases). Germline assignment: CDR1 SGHDT and CDR2 YYEEEE. Between the trimmed V and J ends, which lost 1 base and 1 base, there was a span of 12 bases. The CDR3 extends over 16 amino acids. The CDR3 loop reads CASSLTLDSSNQPQHF. CDR3 bases: TGTGCCAGCAGCTTGACTCTCGACAGCAGCAATCAGCCCCAGCATTTT.

V and J are TRBV2 and TRBJ2-2; 9 positions match TRBD2. V was clipped by 8 bases and J by 3 bases; unmatched bases: 7. In germline, CDR1 is SNHLY, CDR2 FYNNEI. The CDR3 runs 15 residues. The CDR3 loop reads CASSLAGADTGELFF. DNA for the CDR3: TGTGCCAGCTCATTAGCGGGAGCGGACACCGGGGAGCTGTTTTTT.

The chain uses TRBV19 and TRBJ2-6; tentatively, D is TRBD1 (6 bases). This CDR3 contains 16 residues. Germline CDR1 and CDR2: LNHDA and SQIVND (reference sequence). Trimming took off 6 bases at V and 0 bases at J, with 12 bases between the two ends. In DNA, the CDR3 is TGTGCCAGTAGCCTCACAGGGTTCTCTGGGGCCAACGTCCTGACTTTC. Translated: CASSLTGFSGANVLTF.